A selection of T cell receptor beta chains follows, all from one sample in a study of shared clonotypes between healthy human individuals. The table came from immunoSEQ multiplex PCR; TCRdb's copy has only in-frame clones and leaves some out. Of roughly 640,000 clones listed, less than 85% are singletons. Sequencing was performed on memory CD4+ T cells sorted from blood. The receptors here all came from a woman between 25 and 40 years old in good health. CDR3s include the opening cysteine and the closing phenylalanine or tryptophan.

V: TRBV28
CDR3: CASSLLAGGNQPQHF

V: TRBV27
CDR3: CASRRTGIGQPQHF

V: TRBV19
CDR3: CASSTQGYNEQYF

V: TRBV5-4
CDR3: CASSLCFARVFGQPQHF

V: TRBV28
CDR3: CASRGNTEAFF

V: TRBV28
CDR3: CASSSGAYGYTF

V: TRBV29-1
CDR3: CSVASSQETQYF

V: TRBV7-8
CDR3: CASSLNIGEEAFF

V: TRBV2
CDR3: CASSEVRTSYEQYF

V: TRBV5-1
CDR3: CASSSGLAGYEQYF

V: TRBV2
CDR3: CATRGQGDNEQFF

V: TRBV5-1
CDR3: CASSLGDRERGELFF

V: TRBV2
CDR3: CASTRTSTGELFF

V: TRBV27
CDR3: CASCPGGLLGDTEAFF

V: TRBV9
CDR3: CASSRGPFVTETQYF

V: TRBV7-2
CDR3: CASSRLIDYGYTF

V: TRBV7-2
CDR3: CASSPGRAPYEQYF

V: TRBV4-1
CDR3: CASSQKNPEIKGAQTNEKLFF

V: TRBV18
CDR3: CASSPTLYEQYF

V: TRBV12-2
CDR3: CASRLVTGGDQPQHF

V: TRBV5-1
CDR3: CASSFDSNYGYTF

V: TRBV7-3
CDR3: CASSTSSGSTDTQYF

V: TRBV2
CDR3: CAESPGGGRGETQYF

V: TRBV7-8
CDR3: CASSEQGGPLEQYF

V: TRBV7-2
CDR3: CASSSYADTQYF

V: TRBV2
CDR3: CASKGQTYEQYF